This is a list of T cell receptor beta chains from one sample in a study of T cell changes during pregnancy in multiple sclerosis. Some clones are missing from TCRdb's copy, which holds only in-frame ones; the method was immunoSEQ multiplex PCR. The sample includes tens of thousands of clones, 80% to 95% of them seen just once. This specimen was peripheral blood, taken in the second trimester of pregnancy. Every receptor here comes from a female donor in good health, enrolled as a control in a pregnancy study. CDR3s include the opening cysteine and the closing phenylalanine or tryptophan. Each record gives: clone size, V gene, D gene, J gene, CDR3 DNA, CDR3 protein. A D gene is named only where the DNA matches it firmly. Size is stated for part of the rows, as once, few or many counts, or as a class when the clone is expanded.

clone_size: -
v_call: TRBV28
d_call: -
j_call: TRBJ2-7
cdr3_nt: TGTGCCAGCAGTTCCCAGGGGGGACTCTCCTACGAGCAGTACTTC
cdr3_aa: CASSSQGGLSYEQYF

clone_size: -
v_call: TRBV14
d_call: TRBD2
j_call: TRBJ2-1
cdr3_nt: TGTGCCAGCAGCCCCCTTGGACTAGCTGACAATGAGCAGTTCTTC
cdr3_aa: CASSPLGLADNEQFF

clone_size: -
v_call: TRBV18
d_call: TRBD2
j_call: TRBJ2-1
cdr3_nt: TGTGCCAGCTCTCAACCTGGCGGGAGGGCCGATGAGCAGTTCTTC
cdr3_aa: CASSQPGGRADEQFF

clone_size: -
v_call: TRBV7-9
d_call: TRBD2
j_call: TRBJ2-5
cdr3_nt: TGTGCCAGCAGCCAGGCGGGGGGGCGAGAGACCCAGTACTTC
cdr3_aa: CASSQAGGRETQYF

clone_size: -
v_call: TRBV10-2
d_call: -
j_call: TRBJ1-3
cdr3_nt: TGCGCCAGCAGTGAGTCGGCAGGGGTATTAGGCTCTGGAAACACCATATATTTT
cdr3_aa: CASSESAGVLGSGNTIYF

clone_size: -
v_call: TRBV19
d_call: -
j_call: TRBJ1-3
cdr3_nt: TGTGCCAGTAGTATAGGGACAAGTGGAAACACCATATATTTT
cdr3_aa: CASSIGTSGNTIYF

clone_size: -
v_call: TRBV10-2
d_call: TRBD2
j_call: TRBJ2-3
cdr3_nt: TGCGCCAGTAATGTAGCGGGGGCAGATACGCAGTATTTT
cdr3_aa: CASNVAGADTQYF

clone_size: -
v_call: TRBV4-2
d_call: -
j_call: TRBJ2-2
cdr3_nt: TGTGCCAGCAGCCAATGGTCAGGGGATATTAACACCGGGGAGCTGTTTTTT
cdr3_aa: CASSQWSGDINTGELFF

clone_size: -
v_call: TRBV7-9
d_call: TRBD2
j_call: TRBJ2-2
cdr3_nt: TGTGCCAGCAGCTTAGGCGGGAGGGCCCGCAAGAACACCGGGGAGCTGTTTTTT
cdr3_aa: CASSLGGRARKNTGELFF

clone_size: -
v_call: TRBV30
d_call: TRBD1
j_call: TRBJ1-1
cdr3_nt: TGTGCCTGGAGTGGGGGACAGAAGGCTTTCTTT
cdr3_aa: CAWSGGQKAFF

clone_size: once
v_call: TRBV18
d_call: -
j_call: TRBJ1-6
cdr3_nt: TGTGCCAGCTCACCGGTTAGTCCTCCGCGGAATTCACCCCTCCACTTT
cdr3_aa: CASSPVSPPRNSPLHF

clone_size: -
v_call: TRBV7-2
d_call: TRBD2
j_call: TRBJ2-1
cdr3_nt: TGTGCCAGCAGCCCCGAGGCTAGCGGGACTGAGCAGTTCTTC
cdr3_aa: CASSPEASGTEQFF

clone_size: -
v_call: TRBV5-6
d_call: -
j_call: TRBJ1-4
cdr3_nt: TGTGCCAGCAGCATAGCACGGGAAAAACTGTTTTTT
cdr3_aa: CASSIAREKLFF

clone_size: once
v_call: TRBV11-2
d_call: TRBD2
j_call: TRBJ2-1
cdr3_nt: TGTGCCAGCAGCTCGATCAGCGGGGGGGCCTACAATGAGCAGTTCTTC
cdr3_aa: CASSSISGGAYNEQFF

clone_size: -
v_call: TRBV6-5
d_call: -
j_call: TRBJ2-7
cdr3_nt: TGTGCCAGCAGCCCGACCATCAGGGGCTCCTACGAGCAGTACTTC
cdr3_aa: CASSPTIRGSYEQYF

clone_size: -
v_call: TRBV18
d_call: TRBD1
j_call: TRBJ1-5
cdr3_nt: TGTGCCAGCTCTACAGGGGGAAATCAGCCCCAGCATTTT
cdr3_aa: CASSTGGNQPQHF

clone_size: -
v_call: TRBV7-9
d_call: -
j_call: TRBJ2-5
cdr3_nt: TGTGCCAGCAGCCCCACACGACCAGGAGGAGAGACCCAGTACTTC
cdr3_aa: CASSPTRPGGETQYF

clone_size: -
v_call: TRBV7-9
d_call: -
j_call: TRBJ1-1
cdr3_nt: TGTGCCAGCAGCTTCAAGATCGGGATCGGAGCTTTCTTT
cdr3_aa: CASSFKIGIGAFF

clone_size: few
v_call: TRBV7-8
d_call: -
j_call: TRBJ2-7
cdr3_nt: TGTGCCAGCAGCTTGACGACAGCCTACGAGCAGTACTTC
cdr3_aa: CASSLTTAYEQYF

clone_size: -
v_call: TRBV5-1
d_call: -
j_call: TRBJ1-1
cdr3_nt: TGCGCCAGCAGCTTGGATCTGGGAGGGAACACTGAAGCTTTCTTT
cdr3_aa: CASSLDLGGNTEAFF

clone_size: -
v_call: TRBV6-6
d_call: -
j_call: TRBJ1-1
cdr3_nt: TGTGCCAGCAGTGAGAACGGACAGTTTGAAGCTTTCTTT
cdr3_aa: CASSENGQFEAFF

clone_size: -
v_call: TRBV30
d_call: -
j_call: TRBJ2-1
cdr3_nt: TGTGCCTGGAGTCCCGGACAGAACAATGAGCAGTTCTTC
cdr3_aa: CAWSPGQNNEQFF